This TCR beta chain came from a study of T cells in Graves' hyperthyroidism and ophthalmopathy. Authors of the study amplified TCR beta CDR3 regions from RNA transcripts. TCR CDR3 regions were first amplified by RT-PCR with HTBI primers. Each CDR3 protein is one row after TCRdb ran MiXCR on the multiplex PCR reads. The sample includes hundreds of thousands of distinct CDR3 sequences, more than 11% of them seen just once. Germline-derived CDR1 and CDR2 are SGHDT and YYEEEE. The CDR3 has 11 amino acids. V was clipped by 0 bases and J by 6 bases, with 4 bases between them. This sequence joins TRBV5-6 and TRBJ2-7; no clear D gene. The sequenced material came from blood. The receptor comes from a woman aged 25 to 39 with Graves' hyperthyroidism. CDR3 region: CASSLDGEQYF. CDR3 coding DNA: TGTGCCAGCAGCTTGGATGGCGAGCAGTACTTC. Using reference TRBV5-6 and TRBJ2-7 for the parts outside the CDR3, the full variable domain is DAGVTQSPTHLIKTRGQQVTLRCSPKSGHDTVSWYQQALGQGPQFIFQYYEEEERQRGNFPDRFSGHQFPNYSSELNVNALLLGDSALYLCASSLDGEQYFGPGTRLTVT.